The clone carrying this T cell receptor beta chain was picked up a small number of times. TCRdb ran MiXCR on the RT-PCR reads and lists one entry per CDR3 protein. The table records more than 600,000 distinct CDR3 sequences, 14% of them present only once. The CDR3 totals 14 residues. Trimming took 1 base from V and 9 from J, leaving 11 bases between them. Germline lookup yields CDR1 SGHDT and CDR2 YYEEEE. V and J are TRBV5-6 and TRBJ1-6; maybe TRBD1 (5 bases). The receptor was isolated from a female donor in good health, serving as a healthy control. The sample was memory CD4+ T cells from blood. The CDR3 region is CASSLRGDVSPLHF. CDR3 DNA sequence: TGTGCCAGCAGCTTGCGAGGGGACGTTTCACCCCTCCACTTT.